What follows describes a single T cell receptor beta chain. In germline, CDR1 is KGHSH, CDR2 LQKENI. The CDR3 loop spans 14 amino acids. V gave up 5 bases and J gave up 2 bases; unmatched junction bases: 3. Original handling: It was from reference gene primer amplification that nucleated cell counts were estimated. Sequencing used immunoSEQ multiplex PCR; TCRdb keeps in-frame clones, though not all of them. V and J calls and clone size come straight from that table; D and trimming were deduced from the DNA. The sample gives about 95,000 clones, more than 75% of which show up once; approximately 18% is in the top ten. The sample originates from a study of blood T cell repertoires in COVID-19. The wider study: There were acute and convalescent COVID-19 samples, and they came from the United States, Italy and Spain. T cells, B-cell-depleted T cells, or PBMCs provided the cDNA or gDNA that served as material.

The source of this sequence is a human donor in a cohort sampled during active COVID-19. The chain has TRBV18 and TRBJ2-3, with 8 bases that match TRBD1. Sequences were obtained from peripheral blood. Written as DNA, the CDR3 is TGTGCCAGCTCAGACAGGGGATCCACAGATACGCAGTATTTT. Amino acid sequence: CASSDRGSTDTQYF. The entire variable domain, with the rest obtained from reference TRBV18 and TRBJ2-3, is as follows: NAGVMQNPRHLVRRRGQEARLRCSPMKGHSHVYWYRQLPEEGLKFMVYLQKENIIDESGMPKERFSAEFPKEGPSILRIQQVVRGDSAAYFCASSDRGSTDTQYFGPGTRLTVL.